The clone carrying this T cell receptor (beta chain) was seen only a few times. Antigen unknown. The sample comes from a study of T cells after yellow fever vaccination. The wider study: For low cell numbers, libraries were made with SMART-Seq v4 Ultra Low Input. Study-wide results and caveats: Few clonotypes appeared in both CD4 and CD8 compartments. Most clones from primary vaccination resurfaced after the booster (about 95% CD4, about 91% CD8).

Template-switching 5'RACE yielded the TCR cDNA; a universal primer site and UMIs were added in the process. TCRdb re-analysed the 5' RACE reads in MiXCR, keeping a single row per CDR3 protein. Found here are approximately 550,000 distinct CDR3 sequences, roughly 21% of them singletons; the top ten hold 13% to 15%. This sequence originates from a man aged 25 to 45 who received the YFV17D yellow fever vaccine. The sequences come from PBMCs, collected 15 days after the yellow fever booster vaccination.

CDR3 region: CASGHGPNYGYTF. As DNA, the CDR3 is TGTGCCAGCGGGCACGGGCCGAACTATGGCTACACCTTC. The rearrangement joins TRBV27 to TRBJ1-2; D is unclear. The CDR3 contains 13 residues. V lost 8 bases to trimming and J lost 2 bases, with 12 bases between them. Germline V gene data show CDR1 as MNHEY and CDR2 as SMNVEV (reference sequence).